Listed below are T cell receptor beta chains from one sample, sequenced in a study of blood T cell repertoires in COVID-19. Measured with immunoSEQ multiplex PCR; TCRdb has only the in-frame clones, and not every one. This sample has a few hundred thousand clones, with 80% to 90% found just once. The sequenced sample consisted of peripheral blood. These receptors all come from a man aged 40-49 years with acute or convalescent COVID-19. Each CDR3 is given with its conserved first and last residue. The D gene is left open where the match is weak. Clone size, where shown, is once, few, many, or a class for clones that have expanded.

.	.	TRBV6-5	TRBJ1-2	TGTGCCAGCAGTTTAGCTGCGAACTATGGCTACACCTTC	CASSLAANYGYTF
TRBD1	.	TRBV4-1	TRBJ1-2	TGCGCCAGCAGCCAAGATTCCGGGACAGTGAATGGCTACACCTTC	CASSQDSGTVNGYTF
TRBD1	.	TRBV29-1	TRBJ1-1	TGCAGCGCCGACAGGGGAACTGAAGCTTTCTTT	CSADRGTEAFF
.	.	TRBV5-6	TRBJ1-1	TGTGCCAGCAGCTTGGGCCTTGGGGGGGCTGAAGCTTTCTTT	CASSLGLGGAEAFF
.	.	TRBV19	TRBJ2-1	TGTGCCAGTAGTATAGACGGGGGAAACTCCTACAATGAGCAGTTCTTC	CASSIDGGNSYNEQFF
TRBD1	.	TRBV27	TRBJ2-7	TGTGCCAGCAGTTTGAGCAGGGGGCTAAGCGACGAGCAGTACTTC	CASSLSRGLSDEQYF
.	.	TRBV14	TRBJ1-2	TGTGCCAGCAGCCAAGGGGCAGGGGATTATAACTATGGCTACACCTTC	CASSQGAGDYNYGYTF
TRBD1	.	TRBV5-1	TRBJ2-3	TGCGCCAGCAGCACCGGGACAGGGCACACAGATACGCAGTATTTT	CASSTGTGHTDTQYF
.	.	TRBV30	TRBJ2-2	TGTGCCTGGAGTGTAGTTCTTACAGGGACCGGGGAGCTGTTTTTT	CAWSVVLTGTGELFF
.	few	TRBV11-1	TRBJ2-7	TGTGCCAGCAGCTTTAACACGTTTGGTGAGCAGTACTTC	CASSFNTFGEQYF
.	.	TRBV5-5	TRBJ2-5	TGTGCCAGCAGCTTCGCAGGGATTAAAGAGACCCAGTACTTC	CASSFAGIKETQYF